This T cell receptor (beta chain) derives from a study of blood T cell repertoires in COVID-19. For the study at large: The United States, Italy and Spain provided the acute and convalescent COVID-19 samples. The analysed material was cDNA or gDNA that came from T cells, B-cell-depleted T cells, or PBMCs.

Trimming took 5 bases from V and 8 from J; bases not matched to a gene: 4. The CDR3 is 14 amino acids. Germline V gene lookup returns CDR1 MNHEY and CDR2 SVGEGT. Original data processing: For nucleated cells, counts were estimated from reference gene primer amplification. The table came from immunoSEQ multiplex PCR; TCRdb's copy has only in-frame clones and leaves some out. V and J calls and clone size follow that table, whereas D and trimming were derived from the DNA. This table holds around 140,000 clones, about 85% found once. This TCR derives from a human donor with acute or convalescent COVID-19. The donor label of this sample is uncertain. Sequenced input: peripheral blood. This chain joins TRBV6-2 or TRBV6-3 and TRBJ2-1; TRBD2 matches at 12 bases. CDR3 DNA sequence: TGTGCCAGCAGTCCCCTAGCGGGGGGGTATGAGCAGTTCTTC. Protein sequence: CASSPLAGGYEQFF.